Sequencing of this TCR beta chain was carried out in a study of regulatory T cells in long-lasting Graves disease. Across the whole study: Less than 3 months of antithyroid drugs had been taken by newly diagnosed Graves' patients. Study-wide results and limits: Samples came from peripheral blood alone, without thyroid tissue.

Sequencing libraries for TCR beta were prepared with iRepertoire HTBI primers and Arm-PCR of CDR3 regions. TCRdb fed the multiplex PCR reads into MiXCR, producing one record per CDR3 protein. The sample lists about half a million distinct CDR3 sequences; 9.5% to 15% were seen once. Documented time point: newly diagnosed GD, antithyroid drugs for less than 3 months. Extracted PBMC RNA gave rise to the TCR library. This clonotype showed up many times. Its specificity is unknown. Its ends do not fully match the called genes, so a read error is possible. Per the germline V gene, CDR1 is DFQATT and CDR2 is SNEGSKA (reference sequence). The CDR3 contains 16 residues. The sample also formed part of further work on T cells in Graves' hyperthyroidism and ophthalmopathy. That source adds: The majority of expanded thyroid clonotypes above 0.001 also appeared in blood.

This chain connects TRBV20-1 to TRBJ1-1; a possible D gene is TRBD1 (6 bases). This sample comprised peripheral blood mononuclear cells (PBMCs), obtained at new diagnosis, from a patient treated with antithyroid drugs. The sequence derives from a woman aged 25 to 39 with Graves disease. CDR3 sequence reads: CSAREWGALEGSKGLF. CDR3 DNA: TGCAGTGCTAGAGAGTGGGGGGCTCTCGAAGGGTCGAAGGGGCTTTTT.